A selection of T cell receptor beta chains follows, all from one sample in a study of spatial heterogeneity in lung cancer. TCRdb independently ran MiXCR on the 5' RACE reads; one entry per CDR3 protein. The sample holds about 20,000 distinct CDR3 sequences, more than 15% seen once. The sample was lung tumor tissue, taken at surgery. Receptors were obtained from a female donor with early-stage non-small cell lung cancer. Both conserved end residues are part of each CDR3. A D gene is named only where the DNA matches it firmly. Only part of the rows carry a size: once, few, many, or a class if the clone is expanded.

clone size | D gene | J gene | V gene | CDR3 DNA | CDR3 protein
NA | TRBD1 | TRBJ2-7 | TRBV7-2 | TGTGCCAGCAGCTTCGCCGCTACCTCCGTGAGACAGGGGGCCTACGAGCAGTACTTC | CASSFAATSVRQGAYEQYF
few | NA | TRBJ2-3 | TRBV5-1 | TGCGCCAGCAGCTTAGGGGGGGCCGCCTCTAGCACAGATACGCAGTATTTT | CASSLGGAASSTDTQYF
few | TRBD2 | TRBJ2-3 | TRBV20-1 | TGCAGTGCTGATCCCATCGCGGGGGTGGAGACAGATACGCAGTATTTT | CSADPIAGVETDTQYF
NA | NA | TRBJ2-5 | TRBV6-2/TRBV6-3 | TGTGCCAGCAGTTACTCAGGGGGGACCCAGTACTTC | CASSYSGGTQYF
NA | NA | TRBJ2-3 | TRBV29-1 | TGCAGCGTTGAAGGGGCGTCCACAGATACGCAGTATTTT | CSVEGASTDTQYF
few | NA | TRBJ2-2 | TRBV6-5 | TGTGCCAGCAGTTACTCGAGGCGAGACACCGGGGAGCTGTTTTTT | CASSYSRRDTGELFF
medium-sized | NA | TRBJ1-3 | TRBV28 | TGTGCCACCCGGGAGGGGAGATCAGGAAACACCATATATTTT | CATREGRSGNTIYF
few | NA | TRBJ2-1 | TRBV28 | TGTGCCAGCAGTGGCTACCCTCCCCTTCCCTACAATGAGCAGTTCTTC | CASSGYPPLPYNEQFF
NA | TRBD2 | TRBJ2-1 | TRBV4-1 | TGCGCCAGCAGCCAAGAATCGGGTGGGGGACTAGCGGTCATTCCTTCCTACAATGAGCAGTTCTTC | CASSQESGGGLAVIPSYNEQFF
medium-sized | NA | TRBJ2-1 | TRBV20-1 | TGCAGTGCTAGCGTCTACAATGAGCAGTTCTTC | CSASVYNEQFF
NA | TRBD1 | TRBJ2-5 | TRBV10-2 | TGCGCCAGCAAGTCAGGACAGGGAGGAGAGACCCAGTACTTC | CASKSGQGGETQYF
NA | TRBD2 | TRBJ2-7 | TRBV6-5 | TGTGCCAGCAGCGTAAAGCGGGAGGGCTTCTACGAGCAGTACTTC | CASSVKREGFYEQYF
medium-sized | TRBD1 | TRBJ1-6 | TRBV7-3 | TGTGCCAGCAGCTTTACCGGGACAGGGAATTCACCCCTCCACTTT | CASSFTGTGNSPLHF
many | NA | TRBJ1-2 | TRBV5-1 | TGCGCCAGCAGCTTTGACAGGAACTATGGCTACACCTTC | CASSFDRNYGYTF
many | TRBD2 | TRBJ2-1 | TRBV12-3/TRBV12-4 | TGTGCCAGCAGTTTCCCGCGGACTAGCGCATACAATGAGCAGTTCTTC | CASSFPRTSAYNEQFF
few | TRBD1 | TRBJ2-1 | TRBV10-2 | TGCGCCAGCAGCCGATCGAGTGGGGACAGGGTCTACAATGAGCAGTTCTTC | CASSRSSGDRVYNEQFF
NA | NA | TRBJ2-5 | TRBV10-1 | TGCGCCAGCAGTGAGTCGGGGAAAGAGACCCAGTACTTC | CASSESGKETQYF
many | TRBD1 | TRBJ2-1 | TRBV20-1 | TGCAGTGCTAGAGGAGGGACAGGGGGCCCCTCCAATGAGCAGTTCTTC | CSARGGTGGPSNEQFF
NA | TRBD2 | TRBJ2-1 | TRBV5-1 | TGCGCCAGCAGCTTAGGAGGGACTAGTGCCGATGAGCAGTTCTTC | CASSLGGTSADEQFF
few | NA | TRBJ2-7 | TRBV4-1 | TGCGCCAGCAGCCAAGACGAAGGGAACGGACGAGAGCAGTACTTC | CASSQDEGNGREQYF
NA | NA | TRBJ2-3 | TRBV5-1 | TGCGCCAGCAGCATCACAGATACGCAGTATTTT | CASSITDTQYF
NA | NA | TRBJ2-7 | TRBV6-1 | TGTGCCAGCAGTGAAGCCTCGTACTGGCAGTACTTC | CASSEASYWQYF
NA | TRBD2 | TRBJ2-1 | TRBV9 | TGTGCCAGCAGCCCCCGGAGTAGCGGGATCTTTTACAATGAGCAGTTCTTC | CASSPRSSGIFYNEQFF
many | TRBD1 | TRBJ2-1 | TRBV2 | TGTGCCAGCAGTGAGGACAGGGGGCGAAACAATGAGCAGTTCTTC | CASSEDRGRNNEQFF
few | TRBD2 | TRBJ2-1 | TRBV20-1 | TGCAGTGCTAGAGGTCCTAGCGGGGGTTTATACAATGAGCAGTTCTTC | CSARGPSGGLYNEQFF
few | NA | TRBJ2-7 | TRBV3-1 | TGTGCCAGCAGCCAAGTAACCGAGCAGTACTTC | CASSQVTEQYF
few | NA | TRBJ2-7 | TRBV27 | TGTGCCAGCAGTTTAATCCAGGGGTTTTCCTACGAGCAGTACTTC | CASSLIQGFSYEQYF